Listed here is a single TCR beta chain. Some clones are missing from TCRdb's copy, which holds only in-frame ones; the method was immunoSEQ multiplex PCR. This table holds more than 300,000 clones, 86% found once. This record comes from a study of Ad26.COV2.S vaccination and SARS-CoV-2 variants. As for treatment: some 19 received Ad26.COV2.S at low or high dose, single or two shots; 5 received placebo; per-sample allocation not given. The samples date from day 63 after the first vaccine or placebo injection. The germline gives CDR1 ENHRY, CDR2 SYGVKD. CDR3 length equals 13 residues. The ends were cut back, 0 bases at V and 8 bases at J, with 8 bases in the middle.

The specimen comprised peripheral blood, sampled in a trial of Ad26.COV2.S vaccine versus placebo. The rearrangement joins TRBV10-3 to TRBJ2-1; D remains ambiguous. The sequence was collected from a person aged 18-60 years who received the Ad26.COV2.S COVID-19 vaccine or a placebo. As DNA, the CDR3 is TGTGCCATCAGTGAGTCGTATGAGGATGAGCAGTTCTTC. This sequence encodes CAISESYEDEQFF.